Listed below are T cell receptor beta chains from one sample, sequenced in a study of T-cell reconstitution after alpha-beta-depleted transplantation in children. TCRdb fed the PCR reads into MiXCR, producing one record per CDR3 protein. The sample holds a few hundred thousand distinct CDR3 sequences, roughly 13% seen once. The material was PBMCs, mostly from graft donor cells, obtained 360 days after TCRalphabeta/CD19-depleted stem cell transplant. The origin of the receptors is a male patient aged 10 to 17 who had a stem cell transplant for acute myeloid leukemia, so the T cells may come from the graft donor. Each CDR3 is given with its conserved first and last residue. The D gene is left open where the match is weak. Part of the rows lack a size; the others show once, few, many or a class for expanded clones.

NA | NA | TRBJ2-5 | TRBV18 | TGTGCCAGCTCACCGACGGGGGAAGAGACCCAGTACTTC | CASSPTGEETQYF
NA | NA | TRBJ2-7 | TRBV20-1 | TGCAGTGCTAGAGTCACTAGCAGAATCTACGAGCAGTACTTC | CSARVTSRIYEQYF
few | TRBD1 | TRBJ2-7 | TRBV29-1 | TGCAGCGTTGCAGGACAGGTCAACCCCTACGAGCAGTACTTC | CSVAGQVNPYEQYF
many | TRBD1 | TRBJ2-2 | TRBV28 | TGTGCCAGCAGTTTGGCAGGGGGCATCGGGGAGCTGTTTTTT | CASSLAGGIGELFF
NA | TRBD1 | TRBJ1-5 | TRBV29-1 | TGCAGCGTTAAACAGGGGGCGGGCCAGCCCCAGCATTTT | CSVKQGAGQPQHF
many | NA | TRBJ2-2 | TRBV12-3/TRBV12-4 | TGTGCCAGCAGTTCCCTCGGCCTCTGGGAGCTGTTTTTT | CASSSLGLWELFF
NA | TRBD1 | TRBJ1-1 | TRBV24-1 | TGTGCCACCAGGGATGGGACAGGGGGGAACACTGAAGCTTTCTTT | CATRDGTGGNTEAFF
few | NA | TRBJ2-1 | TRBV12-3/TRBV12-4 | TGTGCCAGCAGTGCTTACAGGGAATCCTACAATGAGCAGTTCTTC | CASSAYRESYNEQFF
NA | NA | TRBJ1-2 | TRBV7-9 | TGTGCCAGCAGCTTAGCCGGGTCTCAAGGTGGTGGCTACACCTTC | CASSLAGSQGGGYTF
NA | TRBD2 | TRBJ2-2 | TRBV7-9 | TGTGCCAGCAGCTTACGACTAGCCGGCACCGGGGAGCTGTTTTTT | CASSLRLAGTGELFF
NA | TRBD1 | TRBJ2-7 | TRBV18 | TGTGCCAGCTCACCACGACAGGGGACCGCCTACGAGCAGTACTTC | CASSPRQGTAYEQYF
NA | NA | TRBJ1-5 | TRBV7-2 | TGTGCCAGCAGAGCGGCGGATATCAATCAGCCCCAGCATTTT | CASRAADINQPQHF
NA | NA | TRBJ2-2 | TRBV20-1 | TGCAGTGCTAGAGGTACGGACACCGGGGAGCTGTTTTTT | CSARGTDTGELFF
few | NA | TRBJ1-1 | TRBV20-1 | TGCAGTGCTAGAGATCCAGCAAGGCAGGTCGGTCCTAACACTGAAGCTTTCTTT | CSARDPARQVGPNTEAFF
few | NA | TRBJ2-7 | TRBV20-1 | TGCAGTGCCGTCCCTTATCCTGTCTCCTACGAGCAGTACTTC | CSAVPYPVSYEQYF
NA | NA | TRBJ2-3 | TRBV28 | TGTGCCAGCAGTTTCGGGAGTTTAGCGCAGTATTTT | CASSFGSLAQYF
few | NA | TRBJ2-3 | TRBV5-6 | TGTGCCAGCAGCTTGAACGGGGGCACAGATACGCAGTATTTT | CASSLNGGTDTQYF
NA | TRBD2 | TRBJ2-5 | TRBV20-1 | TGCAGTGCTAGAGACCCTCTCGGGACTAGCGGGGTTGAGACCCAGTACTTC | CSARDPLGTSGVETQYF
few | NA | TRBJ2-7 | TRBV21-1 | TGTGCCAGCACCTCCGGCGGCTTCCCAAGAGCCGAGCAGTACTTC | CASTSGGFPRAEQYF
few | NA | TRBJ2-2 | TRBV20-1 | TGCAGTGCTAGAGATTTTGGGACTCAACCCACCGGGGAGCTGTTTTTT | CSARDFGTQPTGELFF
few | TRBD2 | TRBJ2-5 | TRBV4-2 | TGTGCCAGCAGCCAGGGACGGTTAGCGGGAAGGGCAGAGACCCAGTACTTC | CASSQGRLAGRAETQYF
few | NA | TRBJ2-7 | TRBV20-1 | TGCAGTGCACCGGACACTAGCTCCTACGAGCAGTACTTC | CSAPDTSSYEQYF
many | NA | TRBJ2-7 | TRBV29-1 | TGCAGCGTTGAAAATGACTACGAGCAGTACTTC | CSVENDYEQYF
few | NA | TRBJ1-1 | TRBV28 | TGTGCCAGCAGTTTACGGGGAATTGGTTACACTGAAGCTTTCTTT | CASSLRGIGYTEAFF
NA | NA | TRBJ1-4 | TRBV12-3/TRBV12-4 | TGTGCCAGCAGTCCCACGTGGGGTGAAAAACTGTTTTTT | CASSPTWGEKLFF
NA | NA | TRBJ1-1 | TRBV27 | TGTGCCAGCAGTTCCCCAAGGGGCAGGAACACTGAAGCTTTCTTT | CASSSPRGRNTEAFF
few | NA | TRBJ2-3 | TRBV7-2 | TGTGCCAGCAGCTTAGCGCCTCATCTCCTCACAGATACGCAGTATTTT | CASSLAPHLLTDTQYF
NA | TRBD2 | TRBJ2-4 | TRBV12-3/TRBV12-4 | TGTGCCAGCAGCCCGCTAGCGGGAGGGCTTCGGGCCAAAAACATTCAGTACTTC | CASSPLAGGLRAKNIQYF
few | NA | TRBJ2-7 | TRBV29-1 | TGCAGCGTTGAACCTTCTTCAGACTACGAGCAGTACTTC | CSVEPSSDYEQYF
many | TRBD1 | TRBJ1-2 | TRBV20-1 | TGCAGTCCCCTAACAGGGGACTATGGCTACACCTTC | CSPLTGDYGYTF
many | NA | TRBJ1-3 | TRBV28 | TGTGCCAGCAGGATTCAGGGCTCTGGAAACACCATATATTTT | CASRIQGSGNTIYF
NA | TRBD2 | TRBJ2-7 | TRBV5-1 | TGCGCCAGCACGCATCTAGCGGGAGACTCCTACGAGCAGTACTTC | CASTHLAGDSYEQYF
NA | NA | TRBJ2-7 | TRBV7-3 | TGTGCCAGCAGCTTATATCCCACAGGGTCCTACGAGCAGTACTTC | CASSLYPTGSYEQYF
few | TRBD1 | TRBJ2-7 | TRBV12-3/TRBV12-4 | TGTGCCAGCAGCGGGACAGGGCTACCCTACGAGCAGTACTTC | CASSGTGLPYEQYF
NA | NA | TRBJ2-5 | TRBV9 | TGTGCCAGCAGCCTGGCCTGGAACCAAGAGACCCAGTACTTC | CASSLAWNQETQYF
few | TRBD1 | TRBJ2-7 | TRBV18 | TGTGCCAGCTCTCGACAGGGGCCGCCAGACTCCTACGAGCAGTACTTC | CASSRQGPPDSYEQYF
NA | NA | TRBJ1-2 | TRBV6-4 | TGTGCCAGCAGTGAGAGGGGGGAGCGAGATGGCTACACCTTC | CASSERGERDGYTF
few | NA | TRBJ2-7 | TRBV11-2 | TGTGCCAGCAGCTTACCAGCCGGGTATTCCCACGAGCAGTACTTC | CASSLPAGYSHEQYF
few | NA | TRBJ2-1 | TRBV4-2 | TGTGCCAGCAGCCTAATGAGTGCCGTTGGCGATGAGCAGTTCTTC | CASSLMSAVGDEQFF
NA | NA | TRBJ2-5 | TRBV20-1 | TGCAGTGCCCACGGGATCATCGTTTTCCAAGAGACCCAGTACTTC | CSAHGIIVFQETQYF
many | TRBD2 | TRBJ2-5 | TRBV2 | TGTGCCAGCAGTGGTCTCGGTCGGGCTAGCGGGAGAGTAGAGACCCAGTACTTC | CASSGLGRASGRVETQYF
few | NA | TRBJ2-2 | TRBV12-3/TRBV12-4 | TGTGCCAGCAGTTTATTACACACCGGGGAGCTGTTTTTT | CASSLLHTGELFF
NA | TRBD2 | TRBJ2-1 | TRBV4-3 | TGCGCCAGCAGCCAAGATGTCGGGAGGGCCGGGACCTACAATGAGCAGTTCTTC | CASSQDVGRAGTYNEQFF
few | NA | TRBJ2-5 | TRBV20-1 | TGCAGTCAGATTAGGGGGGAGACCCAGTACTTC | CSQIRGETQYF
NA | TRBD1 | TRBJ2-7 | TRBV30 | TGTGCCTGGAGCTACAGGGGGTTTTCCTACGAGCAGTACTTC | CAWSYRGFSYEQYF
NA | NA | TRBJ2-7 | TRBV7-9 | TGTGCCAGCAGCGGGCAGGGGACCGGGTACGAGCAGTACTTC | CASSGQGTGYEQYF
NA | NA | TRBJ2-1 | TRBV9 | TGTGCCAGCAGCGTTACAGGGACTGAGCAGTTCTTC | CASSVTGTEQFF
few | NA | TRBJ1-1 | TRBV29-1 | TGCAGCGTTGAGCGGGAACGCACTGAAGCTTTCTTT | CSVERERTEAFF
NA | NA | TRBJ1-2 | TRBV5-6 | TGTGCCAGCAGCTTGGTCAGTCAAAACTATGGCTACACCTTC | CASSLVSQNYGYTF
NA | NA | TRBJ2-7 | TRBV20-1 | TGCAGTCCTTGGGACGGCTACGAGCAGTACTTC | CSPWDGYEQYF
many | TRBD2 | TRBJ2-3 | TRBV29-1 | TGCAGCGTCCTAGCGGGAGCTACAGATACGCAGTATTTT | CSVLAGATDTQYF
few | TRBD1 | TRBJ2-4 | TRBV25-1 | TGTGCCAGCAGTGAATATCCGGGACAGGGGGCGCCGATGGCCAAAAACATTCAGTACTTC | CASSEYPGQGAPMAKNIQYF
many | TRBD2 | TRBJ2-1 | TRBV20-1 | TGCAGTGCTAGTTGGACTAGCGCGTACAATGAGCAGTTCTTC | CSASWTSAYNEQFF
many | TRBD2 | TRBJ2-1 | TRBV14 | TGTGCCAGCAGCCAAGATCCGGAAGAGAAGAGCGGGAGTTCTTACAATGAGCAGTTCTTC | CASSQDPEEKSGSSYNEQFF
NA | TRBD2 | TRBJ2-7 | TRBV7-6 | TGTGCCAGCACAGGCGGGACTAGCGGCACCTACGAGCAGTACTTC | CASTGGTSGTYEQYF
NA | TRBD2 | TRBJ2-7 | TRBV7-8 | TGTGCCAGCAGCGTAGAGGTTGTGCTAGCGGGAGGGCTCGAGCAGTACTTC | CASSVEVVLAGGLEQYF
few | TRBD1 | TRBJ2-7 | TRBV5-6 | TGTGCCAGCTTTCCTCCCCCGGGACAGGGCCACGAGCAGTACTTC | CASFPPPGQGHEQYF
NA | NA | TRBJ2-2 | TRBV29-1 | TGCAGCATCTACAGGGTTGGTAACACCGGGGAGCTGTTTTTT | CSIYRVGNTGELFF
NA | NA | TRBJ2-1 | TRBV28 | TGTGCCAGCGCAGTTACTTATGAGCAGTTCTTC | CASAVTYEQFF